This T cell receptor beta chain was captured in a study of T cell responses to AZD1222 COVID-19 vaccine (dated by TCRdb to about 2021). Concerning the study at large: AZD1222 recipients given second doses at about 4 weeks or at about 12 weeks were pooled, since spike-specific TCR depth and breadth were not found to differ between the two schedules. TCR sequencing covered more than 230 trial participants: some 210 given two doses of AZD1222 and 26 given two doses of MenACWY control vaccine. Trial participants were enrolled into age subgroups of 18-55, 56-69 and 70-plus years, which contained around 140, 26 and 57 TCR-sequenced participants, respectively.

The intended sense of this specimen's time point label: baseline before first vaccination. Vaccinee samples were obtained from the UK trials COV001 and COV002, which included a single-blind randomized controlled phase 2/3 trial of AZD1222 (ChAdOx1 nCoV-19) in healthy adults. For TCRbeta chain sequencing, PBMC samples were collected from trial participants at day 0 and at day 28 after the second dose. The CDR3 regions of human TCRbeta chains were subjected to immunosequencing. The source study handled its data this way. Repertoire TCRs were matched against a reference library of SARS-CoV-2-specific TCRs generated with the MIRA antigen-specificity platform. Breadth meant the fraction of unique TCRs that were SARS-CoV-2-associated, whereas depth meant the fraction of total T cells that were SARS-CoV-2-associated. Using the MIRA data, each spike-specific TCR was mapped to the spike region that the TCR reacts to and placed in a CD4 or CD8 class. Log10-transformed breadth and depth values were compared by one-way ANOVA with Sidak's multiple comparisons tests. TCRdb limited this immuneACCESS table to in-frame rearrangements with V and J called. A share of clones is missing; checked studies link under half to unresolved V genes, and the rest is unexplained. V and J calls and clone size are copied from that table; D and trimming were computed from the DNA. The sample has over 85,000 clones on record, around 89% of them singletons. Approximately 7% of the sample rests with the top ten.

As regards this clone: This clone's antigen is unknown. No much larger clone is present one base from it, and per-base qualities are unavailable.

For CDR1 and CDR2, the germline V gene (reference sequence) lists SEHNR and FQNEAQ. Measured from the cysteine to the phenylalanine, the CDR3 is 18 residues long. Only the CDR3 DNA stays, 54 bases, in frame from base 1. V and J are trimmed by 1 base and 2 bases, and the gene matches miss 5 bases of the junction. The paper as a whole reports these results and caveats: Participants were mostly white British, with more females than males. The authors suggested clonal diversity may have been underestimated. Nearly half of unique spike-specific TCRs reportedly recognized epitopes outside regions mutated in the B.1.351 and B.1.1.7 variants. Only 5 to 7 AZD1222 recipients were SARS-CoV-2 seropositive at baseline, limiting conclusions about previously exposed vaccinees. In the small 56-69-year group, the increase in depth fell short of significance, most likely because of low power. Because no day 14 peak-response samples were available, repertoires were characterized only after the peak T cell response. A significant rise in spike-specific TCR breadth and depth was observed after two AZD1222 doses relative to day 0 and relative to MenACWY recipients. The whole spike protein was spanned by vaccine-associated CD4 TCRs, and dominant responses were seen in regions 160-218 and 743-854.

This chain joins TRBV7-9 to TRBJ2-3; 14 junctional bases match TRBD2. This clonotype was sampled from an adult in good health. The input for sequencing was peripheral blood, taken on day 0 of AZD1222 vaccination. The CDR3: CASSLGLAGGLNTDTQYF. The sequence in DNA is TGTGCCAGCAGCTTAGGACTAGCGGGGGGGCTGAACACAGATACGCAGTATTTT.